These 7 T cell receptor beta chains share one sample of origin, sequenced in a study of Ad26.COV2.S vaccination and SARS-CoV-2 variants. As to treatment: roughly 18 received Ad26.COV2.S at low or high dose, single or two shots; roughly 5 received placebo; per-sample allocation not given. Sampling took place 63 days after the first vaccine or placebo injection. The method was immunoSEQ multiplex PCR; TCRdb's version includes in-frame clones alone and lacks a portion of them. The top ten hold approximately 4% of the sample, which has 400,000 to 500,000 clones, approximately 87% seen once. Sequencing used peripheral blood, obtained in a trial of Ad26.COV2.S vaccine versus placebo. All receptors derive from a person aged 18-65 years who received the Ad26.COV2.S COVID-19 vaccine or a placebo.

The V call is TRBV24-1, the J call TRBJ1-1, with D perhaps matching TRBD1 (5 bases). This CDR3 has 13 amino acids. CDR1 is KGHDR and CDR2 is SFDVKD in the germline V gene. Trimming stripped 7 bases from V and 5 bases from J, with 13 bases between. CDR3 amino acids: CATSSAGRTEAFF. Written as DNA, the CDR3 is TGTGCCACCAGCTCAGCAGGGAGGACTGAAGCTTTCTTT.

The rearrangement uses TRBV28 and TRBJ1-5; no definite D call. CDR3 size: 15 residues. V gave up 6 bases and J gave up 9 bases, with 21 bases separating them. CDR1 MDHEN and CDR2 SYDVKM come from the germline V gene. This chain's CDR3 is CASSPLSTGSRPQHF. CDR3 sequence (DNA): TGTGCCAGCAGCCCTCTGTCGACCGGGAGTCGGCCCCAGCATTTT.

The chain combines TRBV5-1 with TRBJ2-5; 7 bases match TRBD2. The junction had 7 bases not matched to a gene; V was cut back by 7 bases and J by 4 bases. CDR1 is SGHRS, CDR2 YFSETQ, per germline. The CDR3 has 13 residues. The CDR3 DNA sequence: TGCGCCAGCGGGGAGACTAGCAGAGAGACCCAGTACTTC. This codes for CASGETSRETQYF.

In DNA form, the CDR3 reads TGTGCCAGCAGTTACAGCGGGGACTATGGCTACACCTTC. Translating gives CASSYSGDYGYTF. The chain is built from TRBV6-2 or TRBV6-3 and TRBJ1-2; D is unresolved. Trimming cost V 2 bases and J 3 bases, with 7 bases left between them. The germline V gene encodes CDR1 MNHEY and CDR2 SVGEGT. This CDR3 has 13 residues.

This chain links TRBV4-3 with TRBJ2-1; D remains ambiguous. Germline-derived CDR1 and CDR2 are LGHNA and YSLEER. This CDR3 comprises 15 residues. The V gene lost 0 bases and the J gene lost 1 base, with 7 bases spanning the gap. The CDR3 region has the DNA TGCGCCAGCAGCCAAGAAATAGGGTCCTACAATGAGCAGTTCTTC. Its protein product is CASSQEIGSYNEQFF.

The CDR3 protein is CASSYTGRPGELFF. For the CDR3, the DNA is TGTGCCAGCAGTTACACGGGGCGACCCGGGGAGCTGTTTTTT. V is TRBV6-5 and J is TRBJ2-2, with D perhaps being TRBD1 or TRBD2 (5 bases each). V was trimmed by 2 bases and J by 6 bases, leaving 10 bases between them. Germline CDR1 reads MNHEY; CDR2 reads SVGAGI. This CDR3 has 14 residues.

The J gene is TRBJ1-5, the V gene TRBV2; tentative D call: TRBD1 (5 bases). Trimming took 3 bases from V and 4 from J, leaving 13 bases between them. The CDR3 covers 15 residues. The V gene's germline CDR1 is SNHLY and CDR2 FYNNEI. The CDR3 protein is CASSDPPGGNQPQHF. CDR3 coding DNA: TGTGCCAGCAGTGATCCCCCGGGGGGGAATCAGCCCCAGCATTTT. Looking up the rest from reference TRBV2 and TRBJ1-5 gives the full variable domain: EPEVTQTPSHQVTQMGQEVILRCVPISNHLYFYWYRQILGQKVEFLVSFYNNEISEKSEIFDDQFSVERPDGSNFTLKIRSTKLEDSAMYFCASSDPPGGNQPQHFGDGTRLSIL.